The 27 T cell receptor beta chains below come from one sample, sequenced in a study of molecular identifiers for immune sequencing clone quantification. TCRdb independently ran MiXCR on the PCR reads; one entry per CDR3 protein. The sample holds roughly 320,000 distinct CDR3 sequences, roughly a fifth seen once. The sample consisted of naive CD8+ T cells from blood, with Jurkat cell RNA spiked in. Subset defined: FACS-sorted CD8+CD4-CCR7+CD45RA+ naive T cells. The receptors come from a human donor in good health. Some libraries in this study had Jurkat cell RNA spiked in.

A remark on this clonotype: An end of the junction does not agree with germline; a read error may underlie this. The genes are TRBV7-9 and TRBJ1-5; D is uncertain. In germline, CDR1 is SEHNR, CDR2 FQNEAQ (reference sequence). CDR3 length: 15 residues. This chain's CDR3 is CASGLYGDSNQPQHF. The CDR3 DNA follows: TGTGCCAGCGGCTTATATGGAGATAGCAATCAGCCCCAGCATTTC. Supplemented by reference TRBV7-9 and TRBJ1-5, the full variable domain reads DTGVSQNPRHKITKRGQNVTFRCDPISEHNRLYWYRQTLGQGPEFLTYFQNEAQLEKSRLLSDRFSAERPKGSFSTLEIQRTEQGDSAMYLCASGLYGDSNQPQHFGDGTRLSIL.

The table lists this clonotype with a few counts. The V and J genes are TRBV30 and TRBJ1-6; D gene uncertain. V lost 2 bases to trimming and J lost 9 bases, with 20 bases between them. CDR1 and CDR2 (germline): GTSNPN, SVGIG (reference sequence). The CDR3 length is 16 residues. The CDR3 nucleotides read TGTGCCTGGAGTTCGGGGTCATCGGATTGGAGTTCACCCCTCCACTTT. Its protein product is CAWSSGSSDWSSPLHF.

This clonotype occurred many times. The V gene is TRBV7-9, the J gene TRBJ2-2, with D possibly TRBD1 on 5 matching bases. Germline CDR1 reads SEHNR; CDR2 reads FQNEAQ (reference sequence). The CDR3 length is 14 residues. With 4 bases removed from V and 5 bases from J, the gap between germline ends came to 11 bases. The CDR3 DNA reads TGTGCCAGCAGCTGGGCAACAGGAACCGGGGAGCTGTTTTTT. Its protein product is CASSWATGTGELFF.

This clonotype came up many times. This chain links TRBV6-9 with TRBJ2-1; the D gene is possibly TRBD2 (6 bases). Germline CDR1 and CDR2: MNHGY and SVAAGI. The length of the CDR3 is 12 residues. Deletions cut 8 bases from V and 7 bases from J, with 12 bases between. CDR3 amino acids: CASGRRGNEQFF. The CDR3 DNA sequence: TGTGCCAGCGGGAGACGGGGGAATGAGCAGTTCTTC.

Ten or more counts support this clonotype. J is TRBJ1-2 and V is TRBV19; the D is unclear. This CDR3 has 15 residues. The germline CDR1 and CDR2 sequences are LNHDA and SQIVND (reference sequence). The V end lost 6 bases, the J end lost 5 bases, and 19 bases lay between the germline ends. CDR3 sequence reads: CASSLITADVYGYTF. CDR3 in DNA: TGTGCCAGTAGCCTCATAACGGCGGACGTGTATGGCTACACCTTC. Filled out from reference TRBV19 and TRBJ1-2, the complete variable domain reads DGGITQSPKYLFRKEGQNVTLSCEQNLNHDAMYWYRQDPGQGLRLIYYSQIVNDFQKGDIAEGYSVSREKKESFPLTVTSAQKNPTAFYLCASSLITADVYGYTFGSGTRLTVV.

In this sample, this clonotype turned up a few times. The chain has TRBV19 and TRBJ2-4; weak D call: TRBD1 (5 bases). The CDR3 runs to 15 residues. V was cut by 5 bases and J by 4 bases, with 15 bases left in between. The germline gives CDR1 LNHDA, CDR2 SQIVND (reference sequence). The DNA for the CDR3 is TGTGCCAGTAGTTTCCTGGCAGGGCCTAAAAACATTCAGTACTTC. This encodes CASSFLAGPKNIQYF.

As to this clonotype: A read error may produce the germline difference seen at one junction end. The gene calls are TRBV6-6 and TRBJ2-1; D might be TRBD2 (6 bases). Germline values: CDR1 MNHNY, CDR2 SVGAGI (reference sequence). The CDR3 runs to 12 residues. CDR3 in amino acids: CACSSWGDGQFF. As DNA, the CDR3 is TGTGCCTGCAGTAGTTGGGGGGATGGGCAGTTCTTC.

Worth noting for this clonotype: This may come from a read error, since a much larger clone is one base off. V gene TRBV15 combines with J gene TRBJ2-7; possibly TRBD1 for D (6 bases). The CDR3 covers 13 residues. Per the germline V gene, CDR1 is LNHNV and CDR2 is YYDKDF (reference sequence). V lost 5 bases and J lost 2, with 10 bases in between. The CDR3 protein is CATSGDKTYEQYF. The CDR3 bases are TGTGCCACCAGCGGGGACAAAACCTACGAGCAGTACTTC.

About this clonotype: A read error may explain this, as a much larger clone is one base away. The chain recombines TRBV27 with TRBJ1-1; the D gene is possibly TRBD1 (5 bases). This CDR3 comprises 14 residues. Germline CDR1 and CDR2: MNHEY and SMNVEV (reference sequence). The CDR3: CASNLRGLDTEAFF. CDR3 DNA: TGTGCCAGCAATTTAAGGGGCCTTGATACTGAAGCTTTCTTT.

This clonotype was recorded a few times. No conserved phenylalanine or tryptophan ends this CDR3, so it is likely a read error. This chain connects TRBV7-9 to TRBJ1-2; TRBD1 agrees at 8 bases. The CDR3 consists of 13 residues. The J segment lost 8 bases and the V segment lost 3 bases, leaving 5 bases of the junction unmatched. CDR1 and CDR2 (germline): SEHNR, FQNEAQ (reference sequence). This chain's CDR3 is CASSLSGGQGYTL. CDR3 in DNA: TGTGCCAGCAGCTTGTCAGGGGGCCAAGGCTACACCTTA.

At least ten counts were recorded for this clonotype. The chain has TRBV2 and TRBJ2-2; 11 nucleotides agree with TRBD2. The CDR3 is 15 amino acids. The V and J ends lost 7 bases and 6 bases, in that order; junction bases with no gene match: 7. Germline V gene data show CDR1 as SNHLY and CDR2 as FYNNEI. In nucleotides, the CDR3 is TGTGCCAGCAAAGCGGAGACTAGCGGGGCCGGGGAGCTGTTTTTT. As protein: CASKAETSGAGELFF.

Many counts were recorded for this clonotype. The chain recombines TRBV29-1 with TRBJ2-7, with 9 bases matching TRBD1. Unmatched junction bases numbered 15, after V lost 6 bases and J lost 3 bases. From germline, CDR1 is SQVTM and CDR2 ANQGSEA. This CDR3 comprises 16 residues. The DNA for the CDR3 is TGCAGCGTCGTATGGACCGGGACAGGGACGCACTACGAGCAGTACTTC. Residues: CSVVWTGTGTHYEQYF.

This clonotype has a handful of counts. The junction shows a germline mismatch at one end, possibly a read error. CDR3 nucleotides: TGTGCCAGCAGTACAACGGACACCTCCTACGTGCAGTACTTC. It specifies CASSTTDTSYVQYF. The rearrangement joins TRBV12-3 or TRBV12-4 to TRBJ2-7; TRBD1 is a possible D gene (5 bases). CDR3 length: 14 amino acids.

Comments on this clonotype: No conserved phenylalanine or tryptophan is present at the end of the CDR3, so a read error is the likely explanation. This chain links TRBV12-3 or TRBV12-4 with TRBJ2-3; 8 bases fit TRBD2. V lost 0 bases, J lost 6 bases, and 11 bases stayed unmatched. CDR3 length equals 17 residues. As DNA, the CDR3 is TGTGCCAGCAGTTTAGCAAAATTAGCGGGACCGTCGGATACGCAGTATCTT. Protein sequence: CASSLAKLAGPSDTQYL.

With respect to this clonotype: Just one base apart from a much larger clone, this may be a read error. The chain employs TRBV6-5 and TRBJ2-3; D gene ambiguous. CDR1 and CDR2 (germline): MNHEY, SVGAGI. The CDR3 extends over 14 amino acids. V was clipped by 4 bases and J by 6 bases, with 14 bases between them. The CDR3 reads CASSSLGHLDTQYF. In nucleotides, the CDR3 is TGTGCCAGCAGTTCCCTCGGCCATCTGGATACGCAGTATTTT.

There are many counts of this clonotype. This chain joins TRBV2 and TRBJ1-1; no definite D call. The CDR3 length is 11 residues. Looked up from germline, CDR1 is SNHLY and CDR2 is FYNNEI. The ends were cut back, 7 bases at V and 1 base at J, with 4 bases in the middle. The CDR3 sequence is CASKTNTEAFF. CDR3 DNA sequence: TGTGCCAGCAAAACGAACACTGAAGCTTTCTTT.

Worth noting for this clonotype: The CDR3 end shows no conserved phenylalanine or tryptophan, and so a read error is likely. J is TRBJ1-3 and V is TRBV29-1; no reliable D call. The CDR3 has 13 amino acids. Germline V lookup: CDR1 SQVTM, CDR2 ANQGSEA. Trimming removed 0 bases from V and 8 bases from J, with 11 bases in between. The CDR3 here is CSVEDLVLDTIYS. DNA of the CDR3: TGCAGCGTTGAAGATCTGGTCTTAGACACCATATATTCT.

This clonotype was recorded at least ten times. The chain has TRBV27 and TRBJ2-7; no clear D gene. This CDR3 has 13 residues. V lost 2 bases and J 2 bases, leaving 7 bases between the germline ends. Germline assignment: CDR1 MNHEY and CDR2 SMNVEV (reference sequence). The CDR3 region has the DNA TGTGCCAGCAGTTTACGAAGACCCTACGAGCAGTACTTC. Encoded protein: CASSLRRPYEQYF.

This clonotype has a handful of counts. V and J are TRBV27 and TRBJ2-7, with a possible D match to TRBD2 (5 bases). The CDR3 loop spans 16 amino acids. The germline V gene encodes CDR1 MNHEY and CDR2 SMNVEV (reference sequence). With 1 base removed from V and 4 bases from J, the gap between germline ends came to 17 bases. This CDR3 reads CASSLYRGLNSYEQYF. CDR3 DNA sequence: TGTGCCAGCAGTTTATATCGGGGTCTAAACTCTTACGAGCAGTACTTC.

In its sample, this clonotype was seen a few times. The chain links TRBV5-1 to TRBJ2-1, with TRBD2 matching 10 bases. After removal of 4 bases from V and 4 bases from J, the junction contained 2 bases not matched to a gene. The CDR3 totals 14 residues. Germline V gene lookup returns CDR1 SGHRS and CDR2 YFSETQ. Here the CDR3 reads CASSALAGYNEQFF. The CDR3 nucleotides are TGCGCCAGCAGCGCACTAGCGGGGTACAATGAGCAGTTCTTC.

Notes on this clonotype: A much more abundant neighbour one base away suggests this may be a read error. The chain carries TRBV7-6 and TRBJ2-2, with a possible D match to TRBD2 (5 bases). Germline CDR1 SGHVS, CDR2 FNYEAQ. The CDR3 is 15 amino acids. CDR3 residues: CASSFRAQGPGEPFF. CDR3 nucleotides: TGTGCCAGCAGCTTTAGGGCACAAGGGCCCGGGGAGCCGTTTTTT.

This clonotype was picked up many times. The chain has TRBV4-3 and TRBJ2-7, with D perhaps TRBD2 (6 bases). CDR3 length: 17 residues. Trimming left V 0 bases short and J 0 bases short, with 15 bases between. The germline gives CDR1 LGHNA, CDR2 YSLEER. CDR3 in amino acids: CASSQEADWTNSYEQYF. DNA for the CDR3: TGCGCCAGCAGCCAAGAAGCGGACTGGACTAACTCCTACGAGCAGTACTTC.

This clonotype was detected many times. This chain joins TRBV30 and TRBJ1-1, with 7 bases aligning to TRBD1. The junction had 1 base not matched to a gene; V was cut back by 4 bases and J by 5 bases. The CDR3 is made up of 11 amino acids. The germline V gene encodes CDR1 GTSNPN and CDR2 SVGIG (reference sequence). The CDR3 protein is CAWIRGTEAFF. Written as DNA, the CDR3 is TGTGCCTGGATCAGGGGGACTGAAGCTTTCTTT.

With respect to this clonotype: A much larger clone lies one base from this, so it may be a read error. The CDR3 here is CATSGDVGGNEQFF. The CDR3 DNA reads TGTGCCACCAGCGGAGATGTAGGGGGCAATGAGCAGTTCTTC. This chain uses TRBV15 with TRBJ2-1; possible D gene TRBD1, 6 bases. In germline, CDR1 is LNHNV, CDR2 YYDKDF (reference sequence). The CDR3 has 14 residues.

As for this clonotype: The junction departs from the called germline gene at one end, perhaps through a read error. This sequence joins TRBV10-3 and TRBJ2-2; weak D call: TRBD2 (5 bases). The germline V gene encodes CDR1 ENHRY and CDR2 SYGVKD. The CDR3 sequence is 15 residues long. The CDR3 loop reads CAISERTGASGELSF. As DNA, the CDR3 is TGTGCCATCAGTGAGCGGACGGGCGCCTCCGGGGAGCTGTCTTTT.

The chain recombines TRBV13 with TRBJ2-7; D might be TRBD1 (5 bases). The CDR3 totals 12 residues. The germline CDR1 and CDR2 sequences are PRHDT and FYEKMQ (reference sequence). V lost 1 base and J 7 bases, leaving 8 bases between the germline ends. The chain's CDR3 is CASSLVGVEQYF. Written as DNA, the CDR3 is TGTGCCAGCAGCTTAGTAGGGGTTGAGCAGTACTTC.

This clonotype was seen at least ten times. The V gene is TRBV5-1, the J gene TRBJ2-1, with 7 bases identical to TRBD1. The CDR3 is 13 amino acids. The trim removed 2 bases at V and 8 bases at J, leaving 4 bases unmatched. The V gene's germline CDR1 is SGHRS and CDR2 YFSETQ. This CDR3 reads CASSLTGAHEQFF. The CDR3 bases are TGCGCCAGCAGCTTAACAGGGGCCCATGAGCAGTTCTTC.